The present T cell receptor (beta chain) was sequenced within a study of shared T cell receptors in the human thymus. This clone was detected only a few times. Assay used: immunoSEQ multiplex PCR; TCRdb lists only in-frame clones, some missing. The sample carries about 730,000 clones, approximately 85% recorded once. This CDR3 is built from 18 residues. J gave up 0 bases and V 4 bases, and 12 bases lay outside the gene matches. CDR1 LGHNT and CDR2 FRNRAP come from the germline V gene. These same records also appear under a second study, on human thymus T cells. From that second work: Each of the donors was a healthy Finnish infant who was undergoing open corrective cardiac surgery for congenital heart defects. Thymic material originated from resections removed in the course of corrective heart surgery. It looked as if thymic and blood repertoires used V and J genes in a biased way. A high degree of thymic repertoire overlap among unrelated individuals was reported in related research.

The genes are TRBV12-5 and TRBJ1-3, with 7 bases lining up with TRBD1. Sequences were obtained from thymocytes. The clonotype comes from a girl less than two years old with a congenital heart defect. This chain's CDR3 is CASGWTTDRDSSGNTIYF. The CDR3, as DNA: TGTGCTAGTGGTTGGACTACTGACAGGGATAGCTCTGGAAACACCATATATTTT.